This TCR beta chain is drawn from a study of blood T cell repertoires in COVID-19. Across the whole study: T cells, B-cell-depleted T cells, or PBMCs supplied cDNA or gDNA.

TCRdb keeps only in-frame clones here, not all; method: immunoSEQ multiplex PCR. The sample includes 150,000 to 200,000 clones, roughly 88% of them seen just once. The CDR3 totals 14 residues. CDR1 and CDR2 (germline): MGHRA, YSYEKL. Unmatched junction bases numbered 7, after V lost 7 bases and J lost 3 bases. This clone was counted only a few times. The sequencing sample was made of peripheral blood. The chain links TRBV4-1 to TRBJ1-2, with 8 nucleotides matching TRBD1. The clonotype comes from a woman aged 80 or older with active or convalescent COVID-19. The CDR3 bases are TGCGCCAGCACCACCGGGACAGGCTACTATGGCTACACCTTC. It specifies CASTTGTGYYGYTF.